The rows below give T cell receptor beta chains drawn from one sample of a study of cytomegalovirus exposure and HLA in healthy donors. Assay: immunoSEQ multiplex PCR; the TCRdb copy retains only in-frame clones and omits some. The sample contains fewer than 100,000 clones, 94% of which appear only once. Input material: PBMCs. The receptors shown here come from a woman between 18 and 30 years old in good health and CMV-seronegative. Each CDR3 is given with its conserved first and last residue. The D gene is left open where the match is weak. The size of a clone is reported for some rows only, either as once, few or many, or as a class for expanded clones.

d_gene	abundance	v_gene	j_gene	CDR3nt	CDR3aa
.	.	TRBV7-9	TRBJ1-2	TGTGCCGGCAGCTCCGGGTTATCTGATGGCTACACCTTC	CAGSSGLSDGYTF
TRBD1	.	TRBV19	TRBJ2-7	TGTGCCAGTAGCGGGACAGGGAGTCTCAGCGCCGAGCAGTACTTC	CASSGTGSLSAEQYF
TRBD1	.	TRBV9	TRBJ2-1	TGTGCCAGCAGCCGCGCGAGGACAGGGCTCCATGAGCAGTTCTTC	CASSRARTGLHEQFF
TRBD2	.	TRBV28	TRBJ2-7	TGTGCCAGCAAACTGGTAGCGGGAGTCGAGCAGTACTTC	CASKLVAGVEQYF
.	.	TRBV6-5	TRBJ2-7	TGTGCCAGCAGTTACTCCGGGGCCTACGAGCAGTACTTC	CASSYSGAYEQYF
TRBD1	.	TRBV7-2	TRBJ2-7	TGTGCCAGCAGCTTATTACCGCGGGACAGGTCGTTGTCCTTC	CASSLLPRDRSLSF
.	.	TRBV5-1	TRBJ2-7	TGCGCCAGCAGTTCCCCCTACTCCGGCTACGAGCAGTACTTC	CASSSPYSGYEQYF
TRBD1	once	TRBV7-8	TRBJ2-3	TGTGCCAGCAGCCGCAGACAGGGTTTTACAGATACGCAGTATTTT	CASSRRQGFTDTQYF
.	once	TRBV11-1	TRBJ1-1	TGTGCCAGCAGCTTAGTTGAGGGAGGAACTGAAGCTTTCTTT	CASSLVEGGTEAFF
TRBD1	.	TRBV4-1	TRBJ2-7	TGCGCCAGCACTCGGGAACAGGGGTTGTACGAGCAGTACTTC	CASTREQGLYEQYF
TRBD1	once	TRBV5-6	TRBJ1-2	TGTGCCAGCAGCTTAGGCGGGGACAGACATGGCTACACCTTC	CASSLGGDRHGYTF
.	.	TRBV29-1	TRBJ1-1	TGCAGCGTTGCATTGGCAGGGCGAATGAACACTGAAGCTTTCTTT	CSVALAGRMNTEAFF
.	once	TRBV6-1	TRBJ2-2	TGTGCCACCCGACAGGCTACGAACACCGGGGAGCTGTTTTTT	CATRQATNTGELFF
TRBD1	.	TRBV5-1	TRBJ2-3	TGCGCCAGTGCCCAGGGGGCGCTAACTTTGGACATCGGCACAGATACGCAGTATTTT	CASAQGALTLDIGTDTQYF
TRBD1	.	TRBV4-1	TRBJ1-2	TGCGCCAGCAGCCTTGACAGGGAAGGCGATGGCTACACCTTC	CASSLDREGDGYTF
TRBD2	.	TRBV5-6	TRBJ2-1	TGTGCCAGCAGCTTGGGAGTAGCGGGGGGACTTAATGAGCAGTTCTTC	CASSLGVAGGLNEQFF
TRBD2	.	TRBV20-1	TRBJ2-4	TGCAGTGTGGTGGGGGGGTTGATTCAGTACTTC	CSVVGGLIQYF
.	.	TRBV27	TRBJ2-4	TGTGCCAGCAGTTTACAGGGAATTAGGGCCAAAAACATTCAGTACTTC	CASSLQGIRAKNIQYF
TRBD2	.	TRBV28	TRBJ2-1	TGTGCCAGCAGTCCCCTGTGGACTAGCTCCTACAATGAGCAGTTCTTC	CASSPLWTSSYNEQFF
.	.	TRBV9	TRBJ2-1	TGTGCCAGCAGCGTAGTAGGAGCGGGTAACAATGAGCAGTTCTTC	CASSVVGAGNNEQFF
.	once	TRBV27	TRBJ1-1	TGTGCCAGCAGTCCAGCGGTGGGCGTCAACACTGAAGCTTTCTTT	CASSPAVGVNTEAFF
TRBD1	.	TRBV6-5	TRBJ2-1	TGTGCCAGCAGTTGGGACAGCTCCTACAATGAGCAGTTCTTC	CASSWDSSYNEQFF
TRBD1	.	TRBV27	TRBJ1-4	TGTGCCAGCAGTTCCGGGACAGAGTACGAAAAACTGTTTTTT	CASSSGTEYEKLFF